This T cell receptor beta chain was sequenced during a study of cytomegalovirus exposure and HLA in healthy donors. Study details: An analysis done earlier identified some 120 million unique TCR beta sequences from about 179 million T cells. Early released data comprised some 85 million unique TCRs from HLA-typed donors. Findings of the study overall: Rarity marked most TCR sequences, yet some public TCRs occurred in many donors.

Losses at the gene ends were 4 bases for V and 6 bases for J; bases not matched to a gene: 11. CDR3 length equals 15 residues. Germline CDR1 is MNHNS and CDR2 is SASEGT. Primers included in the PCR were 60 Vbeta and 13 Jbeta primers. This table comes from immunoSEQ multiplex PCR, and its TCRdb copy is limited to in-frame clones, with some not included. The top ten hold 2.4% of the sample, which has under 200,000 clones, 65% to 85% seen once. Whereas donors were nominally healthy upon sampling, unrecorded immune exposures were probable. In regard to this clone: The antigen is not known.

Sequences were obtained from PBMCs. This clonotype was sampled from a man between 60 and 75 years old in good health and CMV-seronegative. The chain joins TRBV6-1 to TRBJ2-5; 7 nucleotides align to TRBD2. The DNA for the CDR3 is TGTGCCAGCAGTGGATGGGGGGAGGGACTAAAGACCCAGTACTTC. Translated: CASSGWGEGLKTQYF.